This TCR beta chain is drawn from a study of blood T cell repertoires in COVID-19. Study background: Italy, Spain and the United States were the sources of the convalescent and acute COVID-19 samples. Sample material is recorded as cDNA or gDNA derived from T cells, B-cell-depleted T cells, or PBMCs.

The CDR3 sequence is 15 residues long. Germline V gives CDR1 SGHRS, CDR2 YFSETQ. The germline V and J ends were trimmed by 5 bases and 7 bases, with 18 bases remaining between them. In the study's own analysis: Amplifying reference gene primers gave estimates of nucleated cell counts. Profiling relied on immunoSEQ multiplex PCR, and the TCRdb table lists in-frame clones only, not all of them. From that table come the V and J calls and clone size; the DNA was used to work out D and trimming. The sample lists about 160,000 clones; approximately 91% were seen once. Sequenced sample: peripheral blood. The TCR comes from a man between 18 and 29 years old with acute or convalescent COVID-19. This chain uses TRBV5-1 with TRBJ2-2; TRBD2 might be the D (6 bases). CDR3 DNA sequence: TGCGCCAGCAGACGACTAGTGGCGGAGAGCGGGGAGCTGTTTTTT. This codes for CASRRLVAESGELFF.